These T cell receptor beta chains were read from a single sample in a study of T cells in Graves' hyperthyroidism and ophthalmopathy. TCRdb analysed the multiplex PCR reads with MiXCR anew, one entry per CDR3 protein. The table has 350,000 to 500,000 distinct CDR3 sequences, approximately 13% seen once. The sequenced sample consisted of blood. These receptors were taken from a woman under 30 with Graves' hyperthyroidism. CDR3s leave out the opening cysteine and the closing phenylalanine or tryptophan. D genes are given only for firm matches.

.	TRBV11-2	TRBJ2-1	ASSLDGRVAYNEQF
TRBD1	TRBV2	TRBJ2-2	ASRQGPGELF
.	TRBV6-2/TRBV6-3	TRBJ1-1	ASSYGEVKNTEAF
.	TRBV20-1	TRBJ1-2	SARDRTLSGYGYT
.	TRBV12-3/TRBV12-4	TRBJ1-1	ASRSTDTVNTEAF
TRBD1	TRBV6-1	TRBJ1-1	ASRDRGDTEAF
TRBD2	TRBV20-1	TRBJ2-1	SATSGRSSNEQF
.	TRBV19	TRBJ1-1	ASGAAANTEAF
TRBD1	TRBV12-3/TRBV12-4	TRBJ2-1	ASSLSMGGQAAYNEQF
TRBD2	TRBV5-1	TRBJ2-7	ASSLELAGANPYEQY
.	TRBV30	TRBJ1-2	AWSAPGGVAYGYT
.	TRBV10-3	TRBJ2-2	AISESLAGTSTGELF
.	TRBV10-3	TRBJ1-6	AISRGPSGGYNSPLH